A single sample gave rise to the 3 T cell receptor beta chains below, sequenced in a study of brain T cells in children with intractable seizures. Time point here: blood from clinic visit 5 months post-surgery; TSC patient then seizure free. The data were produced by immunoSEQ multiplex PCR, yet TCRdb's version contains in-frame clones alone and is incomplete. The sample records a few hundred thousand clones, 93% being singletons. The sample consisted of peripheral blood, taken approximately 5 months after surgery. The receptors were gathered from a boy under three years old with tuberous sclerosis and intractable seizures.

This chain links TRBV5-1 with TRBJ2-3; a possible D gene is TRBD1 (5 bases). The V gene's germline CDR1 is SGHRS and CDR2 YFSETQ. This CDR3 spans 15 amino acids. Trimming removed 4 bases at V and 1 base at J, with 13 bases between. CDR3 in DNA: TGCGCCAGCAGCCCAGGGATTTCCGGCACAGATACGCAGTATTTT. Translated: CASSPGISGTDTQYF.

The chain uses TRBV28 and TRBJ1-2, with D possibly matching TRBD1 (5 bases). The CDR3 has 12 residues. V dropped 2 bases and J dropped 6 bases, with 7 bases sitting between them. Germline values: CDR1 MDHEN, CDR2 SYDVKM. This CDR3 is CASSLKGNGYTF. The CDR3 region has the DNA TGTGCCAGCAGTTTAAAGGGGAATGGCTACACCTTC.

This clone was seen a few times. The CDR3 DNA is TGTGCCAGCAAAAGACCCGGGACAGCCTACAATGAGCAGTTCTTC. This encodes CASKRPGTAYNEQFF. This chain joins TRBV27 and TRBJ2-1, with TRBD1 matching 7 bases. Trimming removed 7 bases from V and 2 bases from J; junction bases left unmatched: 8. The CDR3 extends over 15 amino acids. Germline V CDR1 and CDR2: MNHEY, SMNVEV (reference sequence).